Listed below are T cell receptor beta chains from one sample, sequenced in a study of T cell repertoires in cytomegalovirus infection. Each CDR3 protein gets one entry after TCRdb re-called the reads with MiXCR. The table shows around 800,000 distinct CDR3 sequences, with roughly 33% occurring only once. Their cognate antigens are unknown. This specimen was cultured CD8+ T cells from PBMCs, taken from culture after CMV antigen stimulation. Receptor source: a human donor in good health (CMV status not recorded). Some clones in this sample may be carry-over from other donors' samples. Each CDR3 is given with its conserved first and last residue. The order of the fields is J gene, D gene, V gene, clone size, CDR3 DNA, CDR3 protein. The D gene is left open where the match is weak. The size entry is marked missing in some rows and otherwise reads once, few, many or a size class.

>TRBJ2-3|.|TRBV4-1|.
TGCGCCAGCAGCCAAGAAGGAGTTTCAGATACGCAGTATTTT
CASSQEGVSDTQYF
>TRBJ2-2|.|TRBV6-5|.
TGTGCCAGCAGTTACTCGTGGGGGGAGCGGAACACCGGGGAGCTGTTTTTT
CASSYSWGERNTGELFF
>TRBJ2-5|.|TRBV11-3|.
TGTGCCACCCCAACCGCGGTCCAAGAGACCCAGTACTTC
CATPTAVQETQYF
>TRBJ2-7|TRBD2|TRBV4-1|.
TGCGCCAGCAGCCAACAGGGAGGGGACGAGCAGTACTTC
CASSQQGGDEQYF
>TRBJ2-2|TRBD1|TRBV7-6|.
TGTGCCAGCAGCCCTACTCTGGGACAGGGGAGCACCGGGGAGCTGTTTTTT
CASSPTLGQGSTGELFF
>TRBJ2-3|.|TRBV27|.
TGTGCCAGCAGTCCCCCCGGGCTAGTAACAGATACGCAGTATTTT
CASSPPGLVTDTQYF
>TRBJ2-2|TRBD2|TRBV28|few
TGTGCCAGCAGCATCCTCGCGGGGGGGCCGGACGGGGAGCTGTTTTTT
CASSILAGGPDGELFF
>TRBJ1-6|.|TRBV2|few
TGTGCCAGCAGTCCCGGGGGAATCGATTCACCCCTCCACTTT
CASSPGGIDSPLHF
>TRBJ1-6|.|TRBV6-2/TRBV6-3|.
TGTGCCAGCAGTTACTTAACGGACCGGGACAAGAATTCACCCCTCCACTTT
CASSYLTDRDKNSPLHF
>TRBJ1-2|TRBD1|TRBV7-9|few
TGTGCCAGCAGCTTCACAGGGGCGGGCTATGGCTACACCTTC
CASSFTGAGYGYTF
>TRBJ1-6|.|TRBV20-1|.
TGCAGTGCTAGAAGCGGACAGTTCAATTCACCCCTCCACTTT
CSARSGQFNSPLHF
>TRBJ1-2|.|TRBV7-9|.
TGTGCCAGCAGCTTAGTGCAGGGCGAAAATGGCTACACCTTC
CASSLVQGENGYTF
>TRBJ2-5|.|TRBV6-5|many
TGTGCCAGCAGTTGGATCTTCCCTACAGAAACAGGGTTTCCCGAGACCCAGTACTTC
CASSWIFPTETGFPETQYF
>TRBJ2-2|.|TRBV7-2|few
TGTGCCAGCAGCTTAGGGATCGGGCGGGTCAAGGGGGAGCTGTTTTTT
CASSLGIGRVKGELFF
>TRBJ2-1|TRBD2|TRBV27|few
TGTGCCAGCAGCAAGGGACTAGCGGGGGGAAAGTACAATGAGCAGTTCTTC
CASSKGLAGGKYNEQFF
>TRBJ2-5|.|TRBV7-6|few
TGTGCCAGCAGCTTAGCAGCCAGGGGCAGAGAGACCCAGTACTTC
CASSLAARGRETQYF
>TRBJ1-2|.|TRBV12-3/TRBV12-4|few
TGTGCCAGCAGTATGGTCAGGGCCGGCTCTTGGGGCTACACCTTC
CASSMVRAGSWGYTF
>TRBJ2-3|.|TRBV7-9|.
TGTGCCAGCAGCGCCCGGACTGGCACAGATACGCAGTATTTT
CASSARTGTDTQYF
>TRBJ1-3|.|TRBV12-3/TRBV12-4|many
TGTGCCAGCAGCCAGAGTGGAAACACCATATATTTT
CASSQSGNTIYF
>TRBJ2-1|TRBD2|TRBV7-8|many
TGTGCCAGCAGCTTTACTAGCGGGGGGCCGACTAGCAATGAGCAGTTCTTC
CASSFTSGGPTSNEQFF
>TRBJ2-3|.|TRBV28|.
TGTGCCAACAGTTTCCCGGGGGTGAAAGATACGCAGTATTTT
CANSFPGVKDTQYF
>TRBJ2-6|TRBD1|TRBV4-1|few
TGCGCCAGCAGCCCGGGACAGGGGGCAGTTGGGGCCAACGTCCTGACTTTC
CASSPGQGAVGANVLTF
>TRBJ2-5|TRBD1|TRBV6-1|few
TGTGCCAGCAGTACAGACAACACCCCCGGCCGGGACAGGGTTGAGACCCAGTACTTC
CASSTDNTPGRDRVETQYF
>TRBJ1-5|.|TRBV7-9|many
TGTGCCAGCAGCTTAGGAGGGGAGCCCCAGCATTTT
CASSLGGEPQHF
>TRBJ1-1|.|TRBV28|.
TGTGCCAGCAGTTTCGGGGAACCGTCTGAAGCTTTCTTT
CASSFGEPSEAFF
>TRBJ1-6|TRBD1|TRBV2|.
TGTGCCAGCAGAGACAGGGTACGCTCACCCCTCCACTTT
CASRDRVRSPLHF
>TRBJ2-1|.|TRBV25-1|.
TGTGCCAGCAGTGATCGAGTTGCTTGGGACAATGAGCAGTTCTTC
CASSDRVAWDNEQFF
>TRBJ1-1|TRBD1|TRBV7-2|many
TGTGCCAGCAGCTGGGGACAGGGGTACACTGAAGCTTTCTTT
CASSWGQGYTEAFF
>TRBJ1-5|.|TRBV4-1|.
TGCGCCAGCAGCCAAGCCTATAGCAATCAGCCCCAGCATTTT
CASSQAYSNQPQHF
>TRBJ2-1|.|TRBV6-1|few
TGTGCCAGCAGTGACTTGGGTTTGACTAGATCCAATGAGCAGTTCTTC
CASSDLGLTRSNEQFF
>TRBJ2-1|TRBD2|TRBV7-2|many
TGTGCCAGCCTCCCCCCGGGGGGGCCCCACTCCTACAATGAGCAGTTCTTC
CASLPPGGPHSYNEQFF
>TRBJ2-7|.|TRBV7-2|few
TGTGCCAGCAGCTTCTACACCGGCTACGAGCAGTACTTC
CASSFYTGYEQYF
>TRBJ1-6|TRBD1|TRBV6-1|many
TGTGCCAGCAGTGCGACAGGGGGCCTACCCTATAATTCACCCCTCCACTTT
CASSATGGLPYNSPLHF
>TRBJ1-5|.|TRBV6-6|.
TGTGCCAGCAGTTACTCCTTAGGGGAAATCGGCCAGCCCCAGCATTTT
CASSYSLGEIGQPQHF
>TRBJ2-3|TRBD2|TRBV10-3|few
TGTGCCATCAGTATGGGAGGGCGGCACACAGATACGCAGTATTTT
CAISMGGRHTDTQYF
>TRBJ1-5|.|TRBV12-5|many
TGTGCTAGTGGTTTCTTCACAGGTTCCTTTAATCAGCCCCAGCATTTT
CASGFFTGSFNQPQHF
>TRBJ2-5|TRBD2|TRBV6-1|many
TGTGCCAGCAGCCCAAATGGGGGACTAGCGCTACAAGAGACCCAGTACTTC
CASSPNGGLALQETQYF
>TRBJ2-1|.|TRBV7-9|few
TGTGCCAGCAGACTCGCGGCTGTCTACAATGAGCAGTTCTTC
CASRLAAVYNEQFF
>TRBJ2-5|.|TRBV10-3|few
TGTGCCATCAGTGAGTGGGAATCAGAAGAGACCCAGTACTTC
CAISEWESEETQYF
>TRBJ2-1|TRBD1|TRBV6-6|.
TGTGCCAGCAGTACTGGACAGGGGGAGAACAATGAGCAGTTCTTC
CASSTGQGENNEQFF
>TRBJ1-3|TRBD1|TRBV7-8|few
TGTGCCAGCAGCTTAGCGCTCCGTACCGGGACAGGGGGGGACACCATATATTTT
CASSLALRTGTGGDTIYF
>TRBJ2-1|.|TRBV7-6|many
TGTGCCAGCAGCTTAGAGCCAGGGCCCTACAATGAGCAGTTCTTC
CASSLEPGPYNEQFF